The 17 T cell receptor beta chains below all came from one sample that was sequenced in a study of blood T cell repertoires in COVID-19 (dated by TCRdb to between 2020 and 2021). The method behind the library was the immunoSEQ multiplex PCR assay. The immuneACCESS repertoire file appears here via TCRdb, limited to in-frame rearrangements. These files lack a portion of the clones; in checked studies, under half of the deficit traces to unresolved V genes, and the cause of the others is not known. The table for this sample lists a few hundred thousand clones; roughly 90% of them were counted only once. The ten largest clones represent 3.5% to 4.5% of the sample. Sequences were obtained from peripheral blood. The receptors here all came from a woman in her fifties or sixties with active or convalescent COVID-19.

The chain couples TRBV6-5 to TRBJ1-5, with TRBD1 matching 8 bases. V was pared by 4 bases and J by 2 bases, with 7 bases of the junction left unmatched. CDR1 is MNHEY, CDR2 SVGAGI, per germline. This CDR3 contains 16 residues. The CDR3 sequence: CASSSGTGYGNQPQHF. The CDR3 DNA reads as TGTGCCAGCAGTTCCGGGACAGGCTACGGCAATCAGCCCCAGCATTTT.

V and J are TRBV3-1 (or the pseudogene TRBV3-2) and TRBJ1-2; TRBD1 is a possible D gene (5 bases). Germline V gene data show CDR1 as LGHDT and CDR2 as YNNKEL (reference sequence). This CDR3 has 14 amino acids. Trimming removed 4 bases from V and 4 bases from J, with 13 bases in between. The chain's CDR3 is CASSRGPAVYGYTF. The CDR3 region has the DNA TGTGCCAGCAGCCGGGGCCCGGCAGTCTATGGCTACACCTTC.

V and J are TRBV5-6 and TRBJ2-7, with D possibly matching TRBD1 (5 bases). Looked up from germline, CDR1 is SGHDT and CDR2 is YYEEEE. The length of the CDR3 is 14 residues. Between the trimmed V and J ends, which lost 1 base and 0 bases, there was a span of 8 bases. For the CDR3, the DNA is TGTGCCAGCAGCTTGAGACAGAGCTCCTACGAGCAGTACTTC. Protein sequence: CASSLRQSSYEQYF.

The chain has TRBV18 and TRBJ2-5; maybe TRBD2 (6 bases). V lost 5 bases to trimming and J lost 2 bases, with 12 bases between them. CDR3 length: 14 amino acids. CDR1 is KGHSH, CDR2 LQKENI, per germline. The CDR3 sequence: CASSLRGGQETQYF. The CDR3 DNA reads TGTGCCAGCTCATTGCGGGGAGGTCAAGAGACCCAGTACTTC.

The chain combines TRBV12-3 or TRBV12-4 with TRBJ2-7; D is undetermined. CDR3 length: 8 amino acids. The V end lost 3 bases, the J end lost 11 bases, and 2 bases lay between the germline ends. The CDR3 loop is CASSFEYF. DNA for the CDR3: TGTGCCAGCAGTTTCGAGTACTTC.

The chain links TRBV4-1 to TRBJ2-1; 7 bases line up with TRBD1. V dropped 4 bases and J dropped 0; count of bases not matched to a gene: 6. The V gene's germline CDR1 is MGHRA and CDR2 YSYEKL. The CDR3 length is 16 residues. CDR3 amino acids: CASSLKTGSSYNEQFF. DNA for the CDR3: TGCGCCAGCAGCCTGAAGACAGGGAGCTCCTACAATGAGCAGTTCTTC.

In this sample, this clone turned up once. This chain links TRBV4-3 with TRBJ2-5; 7 positions match TRBD1. Trimming at V came to 0 bases and at J to 5 bases, leaving 6 bases not matched to a gene. CDR1 LGHNA and CDR2 YSLEER come from the germline V gene. The CDR3 extends over 15 amino acids. CDR3 DNA: TGCGCCAGCAGCCAAGATTTTATGACAGGGGAGACCCAGTACTTC. As protein: CASSQDFMTGETQYF.

The J gene is TRBJ2-3, the V gene TRBV4-2; D may be TRBD2 (6 bases). Trimming stripped 0 bases from V and 8 bases from J, with 21 bases between. This CDR3 spans 17 amino acids. Germline V gives CDR1 LGHNA, CDR2 YNFKEQ. The CDR3 spells CASSQDGVGLTIITQYF. As DNA, the CDR3 is TGTGCCAGCAGCCAAGATGGGGTCGGACTAACGATAATTACGCAGTATTTT.

This clone was seen just once. The chain combines TRBV9 with TRBJ1-5; 8 bases match TRBD1. Germline CDR1 reads SGDLS; CDR2 reads YYNGEE. The CDR3 consists of 14 residues. J was trimmed by 5 bases and V by 2 bases; bases with no gene match: 3. The CDR3 sequence: CASSVATGDQPQHF. Here the CDR3 DNA reads TGTGCCAGCAGCGTCGCGACAGGGGATCAGCCCCAGCATTTT.

This clone turned up a few times. This chain joins TRBV5-1 and TRBJ2-3, with no clear D. Germline V gene data show CDR1 as SGHRS and CDR2 as YFSETQ. The CDR3 length is 12 residues. V lost 0 bases to trimming and J lost 4 bases, with 3 bases between them. CDR3: CASSLASDTQYF. Written as DNA, the CDR3 is TGCGCCAGCAGCTTGGCATCAGATACGCAGTATTTT.

This chain links TRBV5-1 with TRBJ1-2, with 8 bases fitting TRBD1. Germline trimming cut 5 bases from V and 4 bases from J; bases unmatched to any gene: 4. This CDR3 is built from 13 residues. The germline V gene has CDR1 SGHRS and CDR2 YFSETQ. The chain's CDR3 is CASSRTGSYGYTF. The DNA of the CDR3 is TGCGCCAGCAGTCGGACAGGGAGCTATGGCTACACCTTC.

This sequence joins TRBV10-3 and TRBJ1-6; TRBD1 matches 7 bases. In germline, CDR1 is ENHRY, CDR2 SYGVKD. This CDR3 region has 16 residues. V dropped 0 bases and J dropped 7; count of bases not matched to a gene: 6. The chain's CDR3 is CAISESDRAANSPLHF. For the CDR3, the DNA is TGTGCCATCAGTGAGTCCGACAGGGCCGCGAATTCACCCCTCCACTTT.

CDR3: CAWSVGGAGETQYF. CDR3 coding DNA: TGTGCCTGGAGTGTAGGGGGGGCGGGGGAGACCCAGTACTTC. The gene calls are TRBV30 and TRBJ2-5; D is possibly TRBD2 (7 bases). Trimming shortened V by 0 bases and J by 5 bases, and 13 bases separated the two germline ends. Germline V CDR1 and CDR2: GTSNPN, SVGIG (reference sequence). There are 14 residues in the CDR3. Complete variable domain (other parts from reference TRBV30 and TRBJ2-5): SQTIHQWPATLVQPVGSPLSLECTVEGTSNPNLYWYRQAAGRGLQLLFYSVGIGQISSEVPQNLSASRPQDRQFILSSKKLLLSDSGFYLCAWSVGGAGETQYFGPGTRLLVL.

The chain links TRBV7-2 to TRBJ2-7, with TRBD2 identical over 7 bases. The CDR3 runs 15 residues. V was pared by 1 base and J by 4 bases, with 7 bases of the junction left unmatched. Germline CDR1 SGHTA, CDR2 FQGNSA. The CDR3 here is CASSLGPGGTYEQYF. DNA for the CDR3: TGTGCCAGCAGCTTAGGACCGGGAGGAACTTACGAGCAGTACTTC.

This chain uses TRBV19 with TRBJ1-2; 8 bases map to TRBD1. Germline CDR1 reads LNHDA; CDR2 reads SQIVND (reference sequence). The V gene end was trimmed by 3 bases and the J gene end by 6 bases; junction bases not matched to a gene: 9. The CDR3 consists of 15 residues. The CDR3 DNA is TGTGCCAGTAGTATCCCTTATGGACAGGGCAATGGCTACACCTTC. Translation: CASSIPYGQGNGYTF.

The chain carries TRBV7-8 and TRBJ2-1; TRBD2 agrees at 7 bases. The V and J ends lost 2 bases and 0 bases, in that order; junction bases with no gene match: 19. CDR1 and CDR2 (germline): SGHVS, FQNEAQ. The CDR3 has 21 amino acids. CDR3 sequence reads: CASSLILRTSGRIASYNEQFF. The CDR3 DNA reads TGTGCCAGCAGCTTAATTCTCAGGACTAGTGGGCGTATAGCCTCCTACAATGAGCAGTTCTTC.

The chain has TRBV7-9 and TRBJ1-2, with D perhaps TRBD1 (6 bases). Germline V lookup: CDR1 SEHNR, CDR2 FQNEAQ (reference sequence). The germline V and J ends were trimmed by 5 bases and 8 bases, with 12 bases remaining between them. This CDR3 comprises 12 residues. CDR3 in DNA: TGTGCCAGCAGCATAAACAGGGAGGGCTACACCTTC. Amino acid sequence: CASSINREGYTF.